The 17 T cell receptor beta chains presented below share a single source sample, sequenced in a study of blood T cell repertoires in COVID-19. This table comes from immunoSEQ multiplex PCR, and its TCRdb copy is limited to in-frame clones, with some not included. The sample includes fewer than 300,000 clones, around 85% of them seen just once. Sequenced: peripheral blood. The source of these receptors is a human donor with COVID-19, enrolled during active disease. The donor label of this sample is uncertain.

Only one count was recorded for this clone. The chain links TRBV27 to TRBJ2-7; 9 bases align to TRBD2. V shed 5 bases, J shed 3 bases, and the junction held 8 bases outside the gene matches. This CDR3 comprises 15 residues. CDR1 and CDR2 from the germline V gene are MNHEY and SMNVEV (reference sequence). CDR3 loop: CASSPTSGRYYEQYF. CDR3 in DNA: TGTGCCAGCAGTCCAACTAGCGGGCGCTACTACGAGCAGTACTTC.

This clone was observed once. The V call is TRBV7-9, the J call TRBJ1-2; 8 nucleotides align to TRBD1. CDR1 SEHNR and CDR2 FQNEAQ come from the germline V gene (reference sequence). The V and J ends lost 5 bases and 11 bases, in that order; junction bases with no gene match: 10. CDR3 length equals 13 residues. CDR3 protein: CASSPGQGWVYTF. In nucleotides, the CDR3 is TGTGCCAGCAGCCCTGGACAGGGTTGGGTGTACACCTTC. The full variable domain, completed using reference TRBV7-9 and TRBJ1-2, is DTGVSQNPRHKITKRGQNVTFRCDPISEHNRLYWYRQTLGQGPEFLTYFQNEAQLEKSRLLSDRFSAERPKGSFSTLEIQRTEQGDSAMYLCASSPGQGWVYTFGSGTRLTVV.

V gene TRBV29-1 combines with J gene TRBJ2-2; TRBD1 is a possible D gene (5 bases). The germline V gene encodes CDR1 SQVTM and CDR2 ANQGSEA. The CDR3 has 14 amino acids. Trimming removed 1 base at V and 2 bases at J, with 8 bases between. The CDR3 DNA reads TGCAGCGTTGAAGGGCAGGGTAACACCGGGGAGCTGTTTTTT. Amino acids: CSVEGQGNTGELFF.

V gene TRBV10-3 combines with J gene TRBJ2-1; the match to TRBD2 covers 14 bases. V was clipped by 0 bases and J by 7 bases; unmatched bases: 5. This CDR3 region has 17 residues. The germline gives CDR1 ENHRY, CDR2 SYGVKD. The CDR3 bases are TGTGCCATCAGTGAGTCTACAGGGACTAGCGGGAGTAATGAGCAGTTCTTC. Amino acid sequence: CAISESTGTSGSNEQFF.

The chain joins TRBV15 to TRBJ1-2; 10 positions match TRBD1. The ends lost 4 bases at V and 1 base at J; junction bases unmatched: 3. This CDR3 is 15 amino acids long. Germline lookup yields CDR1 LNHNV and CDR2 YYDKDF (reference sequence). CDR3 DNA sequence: TGTGCCACCAGCACCCGGACAGGGGGTAACTATGGCTACACCTTC. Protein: CATSTRTGGNYGYTF. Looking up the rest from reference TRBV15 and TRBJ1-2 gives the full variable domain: DAMVIQNPRYQVTQFGKPVTLSCSQTLNHNVMYWYQQKSSQAPKLLFHYYDKDFNNEADTPDNFQSRRPNTSFCFLDIRSPGLGDTAMYLCATSTRTGGNYGYTFGSGTRLTVV.

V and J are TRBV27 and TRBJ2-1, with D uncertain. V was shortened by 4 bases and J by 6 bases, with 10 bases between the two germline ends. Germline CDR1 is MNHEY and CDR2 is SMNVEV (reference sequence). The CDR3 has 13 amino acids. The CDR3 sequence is CASSYRPPNEQFF. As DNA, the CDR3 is TGTGCCAGCAGTTACAGACCCCCCAATGAGCAGTTCTTC.

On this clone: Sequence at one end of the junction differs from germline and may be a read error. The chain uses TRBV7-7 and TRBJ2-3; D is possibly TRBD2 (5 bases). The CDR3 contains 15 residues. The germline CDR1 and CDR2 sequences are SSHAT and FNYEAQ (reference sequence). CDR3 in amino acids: CASSLGSGYTDTQYF. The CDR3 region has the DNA TGTGCTAGCAGCTTGGGGAGCGGTTACACAGATACGCAGTATTTT. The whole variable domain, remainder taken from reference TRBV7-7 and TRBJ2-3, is GAGVSQSPRYKVTKRGQDVTLRCDPISSHATLYWYQQALGQGPEFLTYFNYEAQPDKSGLPSDRFSAERPEGSISTLTIQRTEQRDSAMYRCASSLGSGYTDTQYFGPGTRLTVL.

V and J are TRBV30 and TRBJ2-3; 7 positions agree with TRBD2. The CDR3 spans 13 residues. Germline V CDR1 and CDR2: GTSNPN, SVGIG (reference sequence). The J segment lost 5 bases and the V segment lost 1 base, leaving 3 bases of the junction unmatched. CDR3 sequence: CAWSAGGQDTQYF. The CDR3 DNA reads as TGTGCCTGGAGTGCGGGAGGTCAAGATACGCAGTATTTT.

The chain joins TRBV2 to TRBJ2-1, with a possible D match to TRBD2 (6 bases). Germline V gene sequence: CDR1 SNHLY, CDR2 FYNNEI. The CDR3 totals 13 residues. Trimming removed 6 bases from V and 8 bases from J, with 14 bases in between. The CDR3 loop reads CASRLGGVDEQFF. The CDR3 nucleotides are TGTGCCAGCAGGCTCGGGGGAGTCGATGAGCAGTTCTTC.

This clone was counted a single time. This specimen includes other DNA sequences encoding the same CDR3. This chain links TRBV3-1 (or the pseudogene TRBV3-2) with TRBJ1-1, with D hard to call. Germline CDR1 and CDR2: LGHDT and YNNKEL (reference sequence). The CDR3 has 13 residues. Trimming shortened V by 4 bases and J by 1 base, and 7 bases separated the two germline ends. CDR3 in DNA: TGTGCCAGCAGCCGAGGAGGGAACACTGAAGCTTTCTTT. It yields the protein CASSRGGNTEAFF.

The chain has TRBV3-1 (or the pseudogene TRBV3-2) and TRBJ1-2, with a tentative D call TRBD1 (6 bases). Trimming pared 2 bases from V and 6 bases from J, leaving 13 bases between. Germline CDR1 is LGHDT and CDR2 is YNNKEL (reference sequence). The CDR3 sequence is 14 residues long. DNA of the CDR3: TGTGCCAGCAGCCAACCGGGACAAGTAAATGGCTACACCTTC. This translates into CASSQPGQVNGYTF.

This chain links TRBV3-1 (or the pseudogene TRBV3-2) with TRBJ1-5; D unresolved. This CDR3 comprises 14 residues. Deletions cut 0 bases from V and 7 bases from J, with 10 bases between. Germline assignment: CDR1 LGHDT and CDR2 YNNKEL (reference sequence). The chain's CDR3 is CASSQDVSVQPQHF. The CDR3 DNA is TGTGCCAGCAGCCAAGATGTCAGCGTGCAGCCCCAGCATTTT.

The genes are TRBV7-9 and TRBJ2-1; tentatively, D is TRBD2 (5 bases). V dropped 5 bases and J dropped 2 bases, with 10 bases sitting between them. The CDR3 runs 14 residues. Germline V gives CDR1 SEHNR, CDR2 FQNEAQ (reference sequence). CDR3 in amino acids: CASSQTGTYNEQFF. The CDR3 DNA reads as TGTGCCAGCAGCCAGACCGGGACCTACAATGAGCAGTTCTTC.

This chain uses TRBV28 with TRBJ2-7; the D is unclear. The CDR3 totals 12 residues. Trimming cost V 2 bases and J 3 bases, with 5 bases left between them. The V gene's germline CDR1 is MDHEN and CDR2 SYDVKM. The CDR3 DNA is TGTGCCAGCAGTTTAAGGAGCTACGAGCAGTACTTC. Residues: CASSLRSYEQYF.

This CDR3 reads CASSPREGTNYGYTF. CDR3 nucleotides: TGTGCCAGCAGCCCCCGGGAGGGGACTAACTATGGCTACACCTTC. This chain connects TRBV5-5 to TRBJ1-2; possible D gene TRBD1, 5 bases. Trimming removed 4 bases from V and 0 bases from J, with 13 bases in between. Per the germline V gene, CDR1 is SGHKS and CDR2 is YYEKEE (reference sequence). The CDR3 is made up of 15 amino acids.

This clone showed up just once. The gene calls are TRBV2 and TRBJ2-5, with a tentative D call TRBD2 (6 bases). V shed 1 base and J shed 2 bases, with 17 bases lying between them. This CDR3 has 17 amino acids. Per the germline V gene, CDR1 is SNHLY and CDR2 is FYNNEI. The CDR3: CASSEGSLGDFQETQYF. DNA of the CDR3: TGTGCCAGCAGTGAAGGGTCTTTAGGGGACTTTCAAGAGACCCAGTACTTC.

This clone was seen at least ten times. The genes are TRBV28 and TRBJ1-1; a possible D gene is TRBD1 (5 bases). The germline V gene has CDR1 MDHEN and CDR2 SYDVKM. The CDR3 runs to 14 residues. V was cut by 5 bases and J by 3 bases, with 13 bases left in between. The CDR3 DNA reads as TGTGCCAGCAGTCTCGGGACTACCTACACTGAAGCTTTCTTT. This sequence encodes CASSLGTTYTEAFF.